What follows are 2 T cell receptor beta chains derived from one specimen sequenced in a study of blood T cell repertoires in COVID-19. Libraries were prepared by immunoSEQ multiplex PCR; TCRdb keeps only in-frame clonotypes and omits some of them. This sample has a few hundred thousand clones, with 80% to 90% found just once. Specimen: PBMCs or T cells enriched from blood (not recorded which). These receptors all stem from a woman in her thirties or forties with acute COVID-19.

This chain joins TRBV25-1 and TRBJ2-3; tentative D call: TRBD2 (6 bases). V shed 6 bases and J shed 0 bases, with 10 bases lying between them. This CDR3 spans 14 amino acids. From germline, CDR1 is MGHDK and CDR2 SYGVNS. In DNA form, the CDR3 reads TGTGCCAGCAGCTTCGGGGGAAGCACAGATACGCAGTATTTT. The encoded protein is CASSFGGSTDTQYF.

The chain is built from TRBV7-2 and TRBJ1-1; the D is unclear. The germline V and J ends were trimmed by 4 bases and 2 bases, with 5 bases remaining between them. The CDR3 length is 12 residues. Germline CDR1 and CDR2: SGHTA and FQGNSA. The CDR3 loop is CASSSVNTEAFF. For the CDR3, the DNA is TGTGCCAGCAGCTCGGTTAACACTGAAGCTTTCTTT.